These 14 T cell receptor beta chains were sequenced from one sample in a study of cytomegalovirus exposure and HLA in healthy donors. 13 Jbeta primers and 60 Vbeta primers were used for the PCR. Method: immunoSEQ multiplex PCR; TCRdb's copy keeps in-frame clones and lacks some. There are 80,000 to 100,000 clones in the sample; 60% to 80% occur only once, and about 3.5% lies in the top ten. Sequenced material: PBMCs. The receptors here all came from a man aged 35-49 years in good health and CMV-seronegative.

The chain links TRBV6-1 to TRBJ2-5, with 7 bases aligning to TRBD2. The assigned J gene may be wrong: the sequence end matches TRBJ2-7 better. The CDR3 is 14 residues long. Germline V gene lookup returns CDR1 MNHNS and CDR2 SASEGT. The CDR3 DNA reads TGTGCCAGCAGTGTGGGCGGGAGCGACCACGAGCAGTACTTC. This encodes CASSVGGSDHEQYF.

The chain links TRBV6-4 to TRBJ2-2, with TRBD1 matching over 7 bases. This CDR3 spans 15 amino acids. Germline V gene data show CDR1 as MRHNA and CDR2 as SNTAGT. With V trimmed by 8 bases and J by 0 bases, 6 bases remained unmatched. The CDR3 spells CASAIGTANTGELFF. The CDR3 nucleotides read TGTGCCAGCGCGATAGGGACAGCGAACACCGGGGAGCTGTTTTTT.

The chain links TRBV6-4 to TRBJ2-3; 8 positions agree with TRBD1. Germline values: CDR1 MRHNA, CDR2 SNTAGT. V lost 2 bases and J lost 4; bases outside the gene matches: 5. CDR3 length equals 15 residues. The CDR3 protein is CASSDQAGGPDTQYF. The CDR3 nucleotides are TGTGCCAGCAGTGACCAGGCAGGGGGCCCAGATACGCAGTATTTT.

The chain couples TRBV6-1 to TRBJ1-4, with D possibly TRBD1 on 5 matching bases. The CDR3 loop spans 16 amino acids. V gave up 1 base and J gave up 9 bases, with 18 bases separating them. Germline V CDR1 and CDR2: MNHNS, SASEGT. The CDR3 region has the DNA TGTGCCAGCAGTGAAGGAGTTGACAGCCGGATGAAAAAACTGTTTTTT. As protein: CASSEGVDSRMKKLFF.

The V and J genes are TRBV7-9 and TRBJ1-4; D remains unclear. CDR1 is SEHNR, CDR2 FQNEAQ, per germline (reference sequence). V was cut by 5 bases and J by 0 bases, with 10 bases left in between. The CDR3 sequence is 15 residues long. This CDR3 is CASSPRLATNEKLFF. The CDR3 DNA reads TGTGCCAGCAGCCCTCGACTGGCAACTAATGAAAAACTGTTTTTT.

The chain couples TRBV28 to TRBJ2-7; D perhaps matches TRBD1 (6 bases). Germline V gene lookup returns CDR1 MDHEN and CDR2 SYDVKM. The CDR3 totals 12 residues. Trimming removed 3 bases at V and 6 bases at J, with 9 bases between. The CDR3 DNA follows: TGTGCCAGCAGTTTGGGACAACTCGAGCAGTACTTC. This translates into CASSLGQLEQYF.

This chain uses TRBV18 with TRBJ1-1; 12 bases line up with TRBD1. Germline CDR1 KGHSH, CDR2 LQKENI. The V segment lost 6 bases and the J segment 1 base; nucleotides outside the gene matches: 9. The CDR3 totals 17 residues. The CDR3 DNA follows: TGTGCCAGCTCCCGTGGGACAGGGGGCTTTGGGAACACTGAAGCTTTCTTT. It is translated as CASSRGTGGFGNTEAFF. Using reference TRBV18 and TRBJ1-1 for the parts outside the CDR3, the full variable domain is NAGVMQNPRHLVRRRGQEARLRCSPMKGHSHVYWYRQLPEEGLKFMVYLQKENIIDESGMPKERFSAEFPKEGPSILRIQQVVRGDSAAYFCASSRGTGGFGNTEAFFGQGTRLTVV.

The chain joins TRBV5-4 to TRBJ1-6; D is unclear. There are 16 residues in the CDR3. Germline V CDR1 and CDR2: SGHNT, YYREEE (reference sequence). The germline V and J ends were trimmed by 4 bases and 7 bases, with 18 bases remaining between them. The CDR3 here is CASSTMKGGINSPLHF. Here the CDR3 DNA reads TGTGCCAGCAGCACAATGAAGGGAGGGATCAATTCACCCCTCCACTTT. Drawing the rest from reference TRBV5-4 and TRBJ1-6, the complete variable domain is ETGVTQSPTHLIKTRGQQVTLRCSSQSGHNTVSWYQQALGQGPQFIFQYYREEENGRGNFPPRFSGLQFPNYSSELNVNALELDDSALYLCASSTMKGGINSPLHFGNGTRLTVT.

The CDR3 spells CASSRDNQPQHF. For the CDR3, the DNA is TGTGCCAGCAGCAGGGACAATCAGCCCCAGCATTTT. The V gene is TRBV6-1, the J gene TRBJ1-5, with D maybe TRBD1 (5 bases). CDR1 and CDR2 (germline): MNHNS, SASEGT. V lost 6 bases to trimming and J lost 3 bases, with 6 bases between them. CDR3 length equals 12 residues.

J is TRBJ2-2 and V is TRBV28; the D gene is possibly TRBD2 (6 bases). Deletions cut 3 bases from V and 7 bases from J, with 15 bases between. The CDR3 runs to 15 residues. Germline assignment: CDR1 MDHEN and CDR2 SYDVKM. The CDR3 DNA reads as TGTGCCAGCAGTTTGGTCCGCGGGAAAGTCGGGGAGCTGTTTTTT. It translates to CASSLVRGKVGELFF. Using reference TRBV28 and TRBJ2-2 for the parts outside the CDR3, the full variable domain is DVKVTQSSRYLVKRTGEKVFLECVQDMDHENMFWYRQDPGLGLRLIYFSYDVKMKEKGDIPEGYSVSREKKERFSLILESASTNQTSMYLCASSLVRGKVGELFFGEGSRLTVL.

This chain connects TRBV4-2 to TRBJ2-7, with 9 bases identical to TRBD2. The CDR3 sequence is 16 residues long. V dropped 0 bases and J dropped 2; count of bases not matched to a gene: 5. Germline V gives CDR1 LGHNA, CDR2 YNFKEQ. The CDR3 DNA is TGTGCCAGCAGCCAAGAACCTAGCGGGACCACCTACGAGCAGTACTTC. The encoded protein is CASSQEPSGTTYEQYF.

The J gene is TRBJ2-3, the V gene TRBV29-1, with 7 nucleotides matching TRBD1. The V segment lost 3 bases and the J segment 10 bases; nucleotides outside the gene matches: 16. CDR1 and CDR2 from the germline V gene are SQVTM and ANQGSEA. This CDR3 has 15 residues. CDR3 DNA sequence: TGCAGCGTTGATGGGACAGCACTACCCACCCGCGCGCAGTATTTT. Translating it yields CSVDGTALPTRAQYF.

This clone was recorded a few times. The J gene is TRBJ2-5, the V gene TRBV7-2, with TRBD1 matching 7 bases. The V gene's germline CDR1 is SGHTA and CDR2 FQGNSA. The CDR3 runs 13 residues. The J segment lost 10 bases and the V segment lost 2 bases, leaving 7 bases of the junction unmatched. The CDR3 bases are TGTGCCAGCAGCTTAATTACATCAGGGGGCCAGTACTTC. Residues: CASSLITSGGQYF.

J is TRBJ1-5 and V is TRBV18; 7 bases fit TRBD1. Trimming cost V 2 bases and J 6 bases; bases outside gene matches: 7. This CDR3 contains 15 residues. Germline V gene data show CDR1 as KGHSH and CDR2 as LQKENI. Here the CDR3 DNA reads TGTGCCAGCTCACCAGAGACAGGGATCGGTCAGCCCCAGCATTTT. It specifies CASSPETGIGQPQHF.